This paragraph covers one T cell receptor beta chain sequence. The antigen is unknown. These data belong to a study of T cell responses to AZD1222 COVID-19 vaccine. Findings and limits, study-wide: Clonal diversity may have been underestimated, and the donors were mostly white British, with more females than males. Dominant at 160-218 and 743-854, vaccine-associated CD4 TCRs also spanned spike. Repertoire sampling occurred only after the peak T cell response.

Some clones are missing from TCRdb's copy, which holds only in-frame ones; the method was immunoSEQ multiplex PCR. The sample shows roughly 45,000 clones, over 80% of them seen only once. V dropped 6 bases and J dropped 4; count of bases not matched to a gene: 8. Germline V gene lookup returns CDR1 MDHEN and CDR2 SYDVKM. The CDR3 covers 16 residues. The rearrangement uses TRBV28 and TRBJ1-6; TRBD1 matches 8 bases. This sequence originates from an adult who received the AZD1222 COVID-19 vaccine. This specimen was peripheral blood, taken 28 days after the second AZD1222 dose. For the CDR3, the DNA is TGTGCCAGCAGCACTAATAGACAGGGGTATAATTCACCCCTCCACTTT. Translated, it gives CASSTNRQGYNSPLHF.